The text below deals with one TCR beta chain. This record comes from a study of shared clonotypes between healthy human individuals. Generated by immunoSEQ multiplex PCR, the TCRdb table keeps only in-frame clones and is missing some. The sample contains millions of clones, 90% to 95% of which appear only once. The specimen was naive CD4+ T cells from PBMCs. The subset is: CD45RA+ positively selected. The sequence was collected from a man between 18 and 29 years old in good health. Some clones in this sample may be carry-over from other donors' samples.

CDR3 DNA sequence: TGTGCCAGTGGGGGGAAAAACAGGGGTGGTGAAAAACTGTTTTTT. It specifies CASGGKNRGGEKLFF. This chain uses TRBV21-1 with TRBJ1-4; the D call TRBD1 from the table was never checked on the DNA. TRBV21-1 is termed a pseudogene. The CDR3 is made up of 15 amino acids.